Following are 13 T cell receptor beta chains from one sample sequenced in a study of CD8 T cells in Susac syndrome. RNA totalling about 0.45 to 1 ug underwent reverse transcription with random hexamers. TCRdb reprocessed the immunoSEQ multiplex PCR reads via MiXCR and lists one record per CDR3 protein. The sample includes 180,000 or so distinct CDR3 sequences, under 97% of them seen just once. The specimen was CD4+ T cells from PBMCs. The receptors stem from a human donor with multiple sclerosis.

This rearrangement joins TRBV7-3 to TRBJ2-1; no reliable D call. The CDR3 length is 18 residues. V lost 4 bases to trimming and J lost 0 bases, with 19 bases between them. CDR1 and CDR2 (germline): SGHTA, FQGTGA. Here the CDR3 reads CASSSWIGRTDSYNEQFF. CDR3 nucleotide sequence: TGTGCCAGCAGCTCGTGGATTGGCCGAACAGACTCCTACAATGAGCAGTTCTTC.

J is TRBJ1-2 and V is TRBV15, with D unclear. The CDR3 loop spans 13 amino acids. The germline CDR1 and CDR2 sequences are LNHNV and YYDKDF (reference sequence). V lost 3 bases and J lost 3, with 8 bases in between. CDR3 DNA: TGTGCCACCAGCAGCAAGGTTGACTATGGCTACACCTTC. Translating gives CATSSKVDYGYTF.

V usage is TRBV29-1 and J usage is TRBJ2-7; tentative D call: TRBD2 (5 bases). This CDR3 contains 11 residues. The germline V gene encodes CDR1 SQVTM and CDR2 ANQGSEA. Trimming left V 8 bases short and J 9 bases short, with 17 bases between. The CDR3 DNA is TGCAGCCTGCGGGTCGGGAAGGGGCAGTACTTC. Translation: CSLRVGKGQYF.

The chain uses TRBV6-5 and TRBJ2-3; TRBD2 matches at 8 bases. Germline CDR1 reads MNHEY; CDR2 reads SVGAGI. The length of the CDR3 is 17 residues. J was trimmed by 2 bases and V by 0 bases; bases with no gene match: 7. CDR3 protein: CASSYSTSGGYTDTQYF. In DNA form, the CDR3 reads TGTGCCAGCAGTTACTCGACCAGCGGGGGCTACACAGATACGCAGTATTTT.

J is TRBJ1-1 and V is TRBV20-1, with TRBD1 as a possible D gene (5 bases). Germline assignment: CDR1 DFQATT and CDR2 SNEGSKA (reference sequence). V was pared by 0 bases and J by 5 bases, with 13 bases between. This CDR3 region has 14 residues. Written as DNA, the CDR3 is TGCAGTGCTAGAGATGCGGGACGAGGGACTGAAGCTTTCTTT. Its translation is CSARDAGRGTEAFF.

The chain uses TRBV27 and TRBJ1-1, with 8 bases that match TRBD1. Trimming took 6 bases from V and 7 from J; bases not matched to a gene: 16. This CDR3 spans 16 amino acids. Germline CDR1 reads MNHEY; CDR2 reads SMNVEV (reference sequence). The CDR3 region is CASSSNRGNPPVEAFF. In DNA form, the CDR3 reads TGTGCCAGCAGCTCAAACAGGGGGAACCCCCCAGTTGAAGCTTTCTTT.

The genes are TRBV5-1 and TRBJ2-6; D gene ambiguous. Germline CDR1 SGHRS, CDR2 YFSETQ. V was pared by 2 bases and J by 0 bases, with 9 bases between. The CDR3 is made up of 16 amino acids. The DNA of the CDR3 is TGCGCCAGCAGCTTTACCACGAGCTCTGGGGCCAACGTCCTGACTTTC. It specifies CASSFTTSSGANVLTF.

This chain joins TRBV18 and TRBJ1-3; tentative D call: TRBD1 (6 bases). The ends were cut back, 3 bases at V and 2 bases at J, with 8 bases in the middle. CDR3 length: 14 amino acids. CDR1 KGHSH and CDR2 LQKENI come from the germline V gene. The CDR3 here is CASSPTGPGNTIYF. CDR3 nucleotides: TGTGCCAGCTCACCGACAGGTCCTGGAAACACCATATATTTT.

The rearrangement joins TRBV30 to TRBJ1-1; D not resolved. Germline CDR1 and CDR2: GTSNPN and SVGIG (reference sequence). This CDR3 contains 13 residues. The V gene lost 0 bases and the J gene lost 4 bases, with 9 bases spanning the gap. The CDR3 coding sequence is TGTGCCTGGAGTGTTTGGGTTGGCACTGAAGCTTTCTTT. It translates to CAWSVWVGTEAFF.

The chain links TRBV11-3 to TRBJ2-1; a weak D match, TRBD1 (8 bases). V gave up 4 bases and J gave up 1 base, with 17 bases separating them. CDR3 length: 17 residues. The germline V gene encodes CDR1 SGHNT and CDR2 YENEEA. The CDR3 region is CASSSTTGGGSYNEQFF. The CDR3 coding sequence is TGTGCCAGCAGCTCCACTACAGGGGGAGGGTCCTACAATGAGCAGTTCTTC.

A single count supports this clonotype. The junction does not match germline at one end; this may be a read error. This chain connects TRBV18 to TRBJ2-1; 7 positions agree with TRBD1. Germline CDR1 reads KGHSH; CDR2 reads LQKENI. CDR3 size: 17 residues. CDR3 DNA: TGTGCCAGCTCGCCACGAGGACAGGTCCTTACCTACAATGAGCAGTTCTTC. Protein: CASSPRGQVLTYNEQFF.

The chain combines TRBV19 with TRBJ2-7; TRBD1 matches 8 bases. The junction had 5 bases not matched to a gene; V was cut back by 5 bases and J by 2 bases. Germline CDR1 reads LNHDA; CDR2 reads SQIVND (reference sequence). The CDR3 has 14 residues. For the CDR3, the DNA is TGTGCCAGTAGTCGGACAGGGAGAACCTACGAGCAGTACTTC. Protein sequence: CASSRTGRTYEQYF.

The rearrangement links TRBV30 to TRBJ2-3; 13 bases are a match to TRBD2. This CDR3 is built from 15 residues. J was trimmed by 4 bases and V by 0 bases; bases with no gene match: 1. Germline V gives CDR1 GTSNPN, CDR2 SVGIG (reference sequence). Written as DNA, the CDR3 is TGTGCCTGGAGTGTCGGACTAGCGGGGGCAGATACGCAGTATTTT. It is translated as CAWSVGLAGADTQYF.